Below, 14 T cell receptor beta chains from the same sample are listed, as sequenced in a study of shared clonotypes between healthy human individuals (dated by TCRdb to 2020 to 2021). The library was made by the immunoSEQ multiplex PCR assay. This is the immuneACCESS table as TCRdb keeps it, with only in-frame sequences that have V and J called. A part of the clones is gone; compared with another copy, unresolved V genes explain less than half, and the rest is unexplained. The sample yields about 330,000 clones; over 75% were counted once. The ten top clones hold under 20% of the sample. The sample consisted of memory CD8+ T cells sorted from blood. Interpreted using the paper, the cell subset or site label stands for: CD45RO+ cells pooled with CCR7-negative TemRA cells. Receptors were obtained from a man in his late teens or twenties in good health.

The chain has TRBV2 and TRBJ2-7; D perhaps matches TRBD1 (6 bases). V was clipped by 1 base and J by 1 base, with 14 bases between them. This CDR3 contains 16 residues. Germline lookup yields CDR1 SNHLY and CDR2 FYNNEI. CDR3 protein: CASSEDRDIASYEQYF. CDR3 coding DNA: TGTGCCAGCAGTGAAGACCGGGACATCGCTTCCTACGAGCAGTACTTC.

The rearrangement links TRBV28 to TRBJ2-3; D is possibly TRBD2 (5 bases). The CDR3 has 13 residues. V lost 1 base, J lost 5 bases, and 7 bases lay in between. Germline assignment: CDR1 MDHEN and CDR2 SYDVKM. CDR3 nucleotide sequence: TGTGCCAGCAGTTTATTGAGGGTAGATACGCAGTATTTT. As protein: CASSLLRVDTQYF.

The V call is TRBV10-3, the J call TRBJ1-2, with D perhaps matching TRBD1 (5 bases). The CDR3 has 13 residues. Trimming cost V 1 base and J 8 bases, with 11 bases left between them. Germline V lookup: CDR1 ENHRY, CDR2 SYGVKD. Here the CDR3 reads CAISEFGTQGYTF. CDR3 DNA: TGTGCCATCAGTGAGTTTGGGACGCAGGGCTACACCTTC.

This chain uses TRBV20-1 with TRBJ2-3; D unclear. V was cut by 6 bases and J by 1 base, with 5 bases left in between. Germline CDR1 is DFQATT and CDR2 is SNEGSKA (reference sequence). The CDR3 has 11 residues. The CDR3 bases are TGCAGTGCCAGACGCACAGATACGCAGTATTTT. Translated: CSARRTDTQYF.

This sequence joins TRBV5-1 and TRBJ2-7; D gene ambiguous. This CDR3 is 12 amino acids long. The V gene lost 0 bases and the J gene lost 6 bases, with 7 bases spanning the gap. Per the germline V gene, CDR1 is SGHRS and CDR2 is YFSETQ. The CDR3 nucleotides read TGCGCCAGCAGCTTGGTTGCGAGCGAGCAGTACTTC. Residues: CASSLVASEQYF.

The chain employs TRBV10-3 and TRBJ1-4; no definite D call. Germline values: CDR1 ENHRY, CDR2 SYGVKD. Trimming removed 2 bases from V and 5 bases from J, with 18 bases in between. There are 17 residues in the CDR3. This chain's CDR3 is CAISETQEVRPNEKLFF. The CDR3 nucleotides read TGTGCCATCAGTGAGACGCAGGAGGTCCGCCCCAATGAAAAACTGTTTTTT.

The chain uses TRBV6-1 and TRBJ2-7, with 12 bases matching TRBD1. The length of the CDR3 is 15 residues. J was trimmed by 0 bases and V by 4 bases; bases with no gene match: 1. Germline V lookup: CDR1 MNHNS, CDR2 SASEGT. CDR3 loop: CASSVGQGASYEQYF. In nucleotides, the CDR3 is TGTGCCAGCAGTGTGGGACAGGGGGCCTCCTACGAGCAGTACTTC.

The rearrangement joins TRBV5-6 to TRBJ2-2; no definite D call. The V gene's germline CDR1 is SGHDT and CDR2 YYEEEE. The CDR3 runs to 14 residues. V lost 5 bases and J 0 bases, leaving 8 bases between the germline ends. CDR3 protein: CASSYDTNTGELFF. The DNA of the CDR3 is TGTGCCAGCAGTTACGACACGAACACCGGGGAGCTGTTTTTT.

The chain joins TRBV7-9 to TRBJ1-3; no definite D call. The V gene's germline CDR1 is SEHNR and CDR2 FQNEAQ (reference sequence). V dropped 1 base and J dropped 4 bases, with 20 bases sitting between them. The CDR3 contains 18 residues. CDR3 DNA sequence: TGTGCCAGCAGCTTAGACGTGGTCAGAACGAGGACCGGAAACACCATATATTTT. Its translation: CASSLDVVRTRTGNTIYF.

The CDR3 DNA reads TGTGCCAGCAGCTTCCCCCCTAAAGGGAATGCCTACGAGCAGTACTTC. Translated: CASSFPPKGNAYEQYF. This sequence joins TRBV5-5 and TRBJ2-7; no definite D call. Trimming left V 2 bases short and J 2 bases short, with 17 bases between. Germline V gene data show CDR1 as SGHKS and CDR2 as YYEKEE (reference sequence). The CDR3 spans 16 residues. Complete variable domain (other parts from reference TRBV5-5 and TRBJ2-7): DAGVTQSPTHLIKTRGQQVTLRCSPISGHKSVSWYQQVLGQGPQFIFQYYEKEERGRGNFPDRFSARQFPNYSSELNVNALLLGDSALYLCASSFPPKGNAYEQYFGPGTRLTVT.

The rearrangement joins TRBV7-9 to TRBJ2-2; D might be TRBD2 (5 bases). Per the germline V gene, CDR1 is SEHNR and CDR2 is FQNEAQ (reference sequence). Trimming removed 1 base at V and 2 bases at J, with 17 bases between. This CDR3 is built from 18 residues. The CDR3 reads CASSLEWTLRPNTGELFF. CDR3 DNA: TGTGCCAGCAGCTTAGAATGGACTCTCAGACCTAACACCGGGGAGCTGTTTTTT.

The V and J genes are TRBV5-1 and TRBJ2-5; D may correspond to TRBD1 or TRBD2 (5 bases each). CDR1 is SGHRS and CDR2 is YFSETQ in the germline V gene. Between the trimmed V and J ends, which lost 7 bases and 5 bases, there was a span of 15 bases. This CDR3 has 13 residues. As DNA, the CDR3 is TGCGCCAGCGCTGGGGCTAGCTGGGAGACCCAGTACTTC. This gives the protein CASAGASWETQYF.

The rearrangement joins TRBV27 to TRBJ2-3; 7 bases line up with TRBD2. The germline V gene has CDR1 MNHEY and CDR2 SMNVEV (reference sequence). J was trimmed by 4 bases and V by 6 bases; bases with no gene match: 13. The CDR3 is 16 residues long. The CDR3 bases are TGTGCCAGCAGCCAATCGCCGGGACTACCCCCAGATACGCAGTATTTT. Translated, it gives CASSQSPGLPPDTQYF.

This clone has just one count. The chain recombines TRBV19 with TRBJ2-5; D perhaps matches TRBD1 (7 bases). The germline V gene has CDR1 LNHDA and CDR2 SQIVND (reference sequence). The CDR3 has 16 amino acids. With 5 bases removed from V and 7 bases from J, the gap between germline ends came to 23 bases. The CDR3 spells CASSVDREGTFGTQYF. The DNA for the CDR3 is TGTGCCAGTAGTGTCGACAGGGAAGGGACTTTCGGGACCCAGTACTTC.